This T cell receptor (beta chain) was found in a study of blood T cells in healthy people across ages. Study-wide points: Versus aged donors, long-lived donors had higher diversity and more naive CD4+ cells.

The V gene lost 0 bases and the J gene lost 7 bases, with 15 bases spanning the gap. The CDR3 contains 16 residues. In germline, CDR1 is LGHDT, CDR2 YNNKEL (reference sequence). Using a J-beta primer mix together with a sample-barcoded 5' primer, a second PCR was run for about 6 to 11 cycles. Individual samples furnished no less than 3 million CDR3-containing paired-end reads apiece. TCRdb independently ran MiXCR on the 5' RACE reads; one entry per CDR3 protein. This sample has about 1.5 million distinct CDR3 sequences, with 42% found just once. A word on this clonotype: Its specificity is unknown.

The chain carries TRBV3-1 and TRBJ2-2; no reliable D call. The receptor was isolated from a woman younger than 35 in good health. Sequencing used blood. The CDR3 nucleotides read TGTGCCAGCAGCCAAGATCCTCCGCCCTCTGGCGGGGAGCTGTTTTTT. Translated: CASSQDPPPSGGELFF.